This T cell receptor beta chain was documented in a study of cytomegalovirus exposure and HLA in healthy donors. Study outcomes and limitations: The investigators catalogued 150 to 200 TCR beta chains as cytomegalovirus-associated. The classifier, whose performance was assessed in both the original and validation cohorts, reportedly diagnosed cytomegalovirus status with high specificity and sensitivity.

The V segment lost 2 bases and the J segment 4 bases; nucleotides outside the gene matches: 4. CDR1 and CDR2 from the germline V gene are SGHAT and FQNNGV. The CDR3 loop spans 15 amino acids. Only one count was recorded for this clone. The antigen remains unidentified. Generated by immunoSEQ multiplex PCR, the TCRdb table keeps only in-frame clones and is missing some. The data contain about 200,000 clones, approximately 80% of them seen just once; the ten biggest clones take up around 15%. Donors came from a validation cohort of 95 to 150 subjects, distinct from the first 666-subject cohort. The TCR was taken from a woman aged 30 to 39 in good health and CMV-seropositive. The sequenced sample was PBMCs. V usage is TRBV11-2 and J usage is TRBJ1-2; 10 nucleotides line up with TRBD1. The DNA for the CDR3 is TGTGCCAGCAGCTTACCGGGACAGGGGTTCTATGGCTACACCTTC. Translation: CASSLPGQGFYGYTF.